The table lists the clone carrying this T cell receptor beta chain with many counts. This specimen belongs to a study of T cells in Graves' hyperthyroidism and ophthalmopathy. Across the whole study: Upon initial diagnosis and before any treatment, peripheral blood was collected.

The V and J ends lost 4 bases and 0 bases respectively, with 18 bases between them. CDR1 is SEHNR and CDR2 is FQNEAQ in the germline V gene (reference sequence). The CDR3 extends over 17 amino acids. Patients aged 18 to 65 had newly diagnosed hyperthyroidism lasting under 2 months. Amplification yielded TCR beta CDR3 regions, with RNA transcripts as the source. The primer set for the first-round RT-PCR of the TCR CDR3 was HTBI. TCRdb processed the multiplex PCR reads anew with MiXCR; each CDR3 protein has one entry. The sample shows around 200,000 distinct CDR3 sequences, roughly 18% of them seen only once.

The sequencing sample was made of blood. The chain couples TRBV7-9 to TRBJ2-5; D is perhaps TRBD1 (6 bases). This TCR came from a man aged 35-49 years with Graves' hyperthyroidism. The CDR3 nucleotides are TGTGCCAGCAGCTCCTATACAGGGTGGCCCCACCAAGAGACCCAGTACTTC. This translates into CASSSYTGWPHQETQYF.